This T cell receptor (beta chain) is drawn from a study of T cells after posttransplantation cyclophosphamide. Findings and caveats of the study: Recipient CMV seropositivity and CMV reactivation strongly tracked TRB clonality. Donor-recipient repertoire similarity was low at 1-2 months, rising over year one.

Generated by immunoSEQ multiplex PCR, the TCRdb table keeps only in-frame clones and is missing some. The sample holds around 13,000 clones; approximately 83% are singletons and the top ten take around 0.8%. This related bone marrow graft donor gave peripheral blood on the day of marrow donation. As regards this clone: Its antigen remains unidentified.

Germline V CDR1 and CDR2: SNHLY, FYNNEI. This CDR3 comprises 13 residues. The germline V and J ends were trimmed by 6 bases and 4 bases, with 12 bases remaining between them. The sequenced material came from memory CD4+ T cells sorted from PBMCs. This rearrangement joins TRBV2 to TRBJ1-2, with D perhaps matching TRBD1 (5 bases). This clonotype was obtained from a man aged 50 or older in good health, CMV-negative, and a related stem cell transplant donor. The CDR3 DNA is TGTGCCAGCAGCTCCAGGGCTTTCTATGGCTACACCTTC. Protein product: CASSSRAFYGYTF.